The present T cell receptor (beta chain) was sequenced within a study of T cell responses to AZD1222 COVID-19 vaccine (dated by TCRdb to 2020 to 2022). General notes on the study: TCR sequencing was performed for some 250 trial participants, of whom roughly 200 were given two doses of AZD1222 and approximately 25 were given two doses of MenACWY control vaccine. Enrollment into the trials was organized by age into subgroups of 18-55, 56-69 and 70-plus years, and those subgroups contained roughly 150, 30 and 60 TCR-sequenced participants, respectively.

The CDR3 regions of human TCRbeta chains were subjected to immunosequencing. Regarding the original processing steps: Repertoire TCRs were matched against a reference library of SARS-CoV-2-specific TCRs generated with the MIRA antigen-specificity platform. Breadth was defined as the fraction of unique TCRs that were SARS-CoV-2-associated, and depth was defined as the fraction of total T cells that were SARS-CoV-2-associated. Using the MIRA data, every spike-specific TCR was mapped to the spike region that the TCR reacted to and assigned to either a CD4 or a CD8 class. Log10-transformed breadth and depth values were compared by one-way ANOVA with Sidak's multiple comparisons tests. TCRdb stores this immuneACCESS table with in-frame sequences only. Part of the clones is absent; in the studies checked, under half of the shortfall reflects unresolved V genes, and no reason is known for the rest. V and J calls and clone size come straight from that table; D and trimming were deduced from the DNA. This sample is represented by nearly 110,000 clones; less than 95% of them were singletons. The ten biggest clones cover approximately 8% of the sample.

As concerns this clone: What this receptor recognizes is not known. No base-level quality is on record; no much larger clone is a single base apart.

Including the terminal cysteine and phenylalanine, the CDR3 comprises 16 residues. CDR3 DNA is the only sequence kept; it has 48 bases, read in frame from the first base. As encoded in the germline V gene, CDR1 is SGHVS while CDR2 is FNYEAQ. Germline trimming amounts to 3 bases on V and 6 bases on J, with 4 as the count of junction bases outside the gene matches. General study outcomes and caveats: Conclusions about previously exposed vaccinees are limited because only five to seven AZD1222 recipients were SARS-CoV-2 seropositive at baseline. Reportedly, almost half of the unique spike-specific TCRs recognized epitopes lying outside the regions that are mutated in the B.1.351 and B.1.1.7 variants. Because no samples from the day 14 peak response were available, repertoires could be characterized only after the peak T cell response. Participants were mostly white British and included more females than males, and it was suggested by the authors that clonal diversity may have been underestimated. A significant rise in spike-specific TCR breadth and depth was observed after two AZD1222 doses relative to day 0 and relative to MenACWY recipients. The whole spike protein was spanned by vaccine-associated CD4 TCRs, and dominant responses were seen in regions 160-218 and 743-854. The 56-69-year group was small, and its depth increase did not reach significance, likely because of low power.

The meaning of the sample's time point label: about 28 days (+/-7) after the second vaccine dose. Because spike-specific TCR depth and breadth did not differ between the two schedules, AZD1222 recipients who got a second dose at roughly 4 weeks were pooled with those who got a second dose at roughly 12 weeks. Vaccinee samples came from UK trials COV001 and COV002, including a single-blind randomized controlled phase 2/3 trial of AZD1222 (ChAdOx1 nCoV-19) in healthy adults. For TCRbeta chain sequencing, PBMC samples from trial participants were taken at day 0 and at day 28 after the second dose. The sequences come from peripheral blood, collected 28 days after the second AZD1222 dose. The receptor chain draws on TRBV7-6 and TRBJ1-6; a stretch of 11 junction bases matches TRBD1. This clonotype was sampled from an adult who received the AZD1222 COVID-19 vaccine. The DNA sequence reads TGTGCCAGCAGCTTTGGGACAGGGGGGGGTAATTCACCCCTCCACTTT. This sequence encodes CASSFGTGGGNSPLHF.